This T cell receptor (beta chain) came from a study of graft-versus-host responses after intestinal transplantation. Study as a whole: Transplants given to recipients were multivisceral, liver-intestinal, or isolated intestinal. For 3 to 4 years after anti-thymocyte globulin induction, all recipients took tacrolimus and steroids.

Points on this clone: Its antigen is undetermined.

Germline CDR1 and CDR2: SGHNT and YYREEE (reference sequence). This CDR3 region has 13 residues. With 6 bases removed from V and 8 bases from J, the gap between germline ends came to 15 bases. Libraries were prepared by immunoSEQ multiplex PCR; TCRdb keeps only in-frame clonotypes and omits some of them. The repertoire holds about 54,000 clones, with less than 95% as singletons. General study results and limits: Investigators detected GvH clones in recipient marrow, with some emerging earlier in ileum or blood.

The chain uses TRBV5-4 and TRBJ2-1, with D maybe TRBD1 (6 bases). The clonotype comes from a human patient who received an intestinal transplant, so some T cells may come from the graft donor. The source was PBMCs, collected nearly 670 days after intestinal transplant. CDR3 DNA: TGTGCCAGCAACGTGTGGGGGCGGGATGAGCAGTTCTTC. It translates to CASNVWGRDEQFF.